One sample yielded the 29 T cell receptor beta chains listed below, sequenced in a study of T cells in Graves' hyperthyroidism and ophthalmopathy. Researchers amplified the TCR beta CDR3 regions from RNA transcripts. Primed by the HTBI set, a first-round RT-PCR was run on the TCR CDR3. From the multiplex PCR reads, TCRdb called clonotypes with MiXCR, one entry per CDR3 protein. The sample includes approximately 640,000 distinct CDR3 sequences, 17% of them seen just once. Sequencing was done on a sample of blood. These TCRs come from a man over 45 with Graves' hyperthyroidism.

A few counts support this clonotype. The rearrangement uses TRBV19 and TRBJ1-1, with D perhaps matching TRBD1 (5 bases). CDR1 LNHDA and CDR2 SQIVND come from the germline V gene (reference sequence). The CDR3 has 13 amino acids. Between the trimmed V and J ends, which lost 10 bases and 5 bases, there was a span of 17 bases. CDR3 protein: CATGTLPLTEAFF. The CDR3 DNA follows: TGTGCCACTGGGACTCTCCCGTTGACTGAAGCTTTCTTT.

This clonotype has a count of ten or more. V is TRBV6-2 or TRBV6-3 and J is TRBJ1-1; 8 positions match TRBD1. Germline CDR1 and CDR2: MNHEY and SVGEGT. This CDR3 has 13 amino acids. V lost 10 bases and J lost 5; bases outside the gene matches: 9. CDR3 DNA sequence: TGTGCCACCAGGAAGCAGGGGGCAACTGAAGCTTTCTTT. Encoded protein: CATRKQGATEAFF.

In this sample, this clonotype turned up many times. V is TRBV27 and J is TRBJ1-5; 7 nucleotides line up with TRBD1. J lost 0 bases, V lost 5 bases, and 7 bases had no gene match. The CDR3 totals 16 residues. Germline V gene lookup returns CDR1 MNHEY and CDR2 SMNVEV (reference sequence). The CDR3 DNA sequence: TGTGCCAGCAGTCTGGGACAGCCAAATAGCAATCAGCCCCAGCATTTT. The encoded protein is CASSLGQPNSNQPQHF.

J is TRBJ2-2 and V is TRBV29-1; D not resolved. CDR1 is SQVTM and CDR2 is ANQGSEA in the germline V gene. This CDR3 is 13 amino acids long. V was trimmed by 2 bases and J by 6 bases, leaving 10 bases between them. CDR3 in DNA: TGCAGCGTTGAAAATGGACCCGCCGGGGAGCTGTTTTTT. This codes for CSVENGPAGELFF.

Of note for this clonotype: A clone one base away is much larger, so this may be a read error. The chain couples TRBV5-8 to TRBJ1-1, with 7 nucleotides matching TRBD1. Per germline, CDR1 SGHTS and CDR2 YDEGEE. The CDR3 consists of 13 residues. The CDR3 loop is CTSAYMTGTEAFF. DNA for the CDR3: TGTACCAGCGCTTACATGACAGGGACTGAAGCTTTCTTT.

This chain connects TRBV28 to TRBJ2-7; possible D gene TRBD1, 6 bases. The CDR3 totals 13 residues. V gave up 5 bases and J gave up 1 base, with 9 bases separating them. Germline V gene data show CDR1 as MDHEN and CDR2 as SYDVKM. CDR3 loop: CASSITGSYEQYF. The DNA of the CDR3 is TGTGCCAGCAGTATAACAGGGTCCTACGAGCAGTACTTC.

In its sample, this clonotype was seen a few times. The chain has TRBV5-1 and TRBJ2-5; TRBD2 might be the D (6 bases). There are 14 residues in the CDR3. Germline lookup yields CDR1 SGHRS and CDR2 YFSETQ. Trimming removed 3 bases at V and 5 bases at J, with 14 bases between. Here the CDR3 DNA reads TGCGCCAGCAGCTCAGAGCGGGTTACGGAGACCCAGTACTTC. This sequence encodes CASSSERVTETQYF.

A remark on this clonotype: This clone may be a read error of a much larger clone one base away. This sequence joins TRBV7-3 and TRBJ2-1; possibly TRBD2 for D (5 bases). V lost 0 bases to trimming and J lost 9 bases, with 15 bases between them. Per germline, CDR1 SGHTA and CDR2 FQGTGA. The CDR3 has 15 residues. The CDR3 is CASSLTSEIESEQFF. CDR3 coding DNA: TGTGCCAGCAGCTTAACTAGCGAGATAGAGAGTGAGCAGTTCTTC.

This clonotype was picked up many times. This CDR3 reads CSARDLRGSTDTQYF. In DNA form, the CDR3 reads TGCAGTGCTAGAGACCTCCGGGGGAGCACAGATACGCAGTATTTT. V gene TRBV20-1 combines with J gene TRBJ2-3; D is possibly TRBD2 (6 bases). Germline V gene lookup returns CDR1 DFQATT and CDR2 SNEGSKA (reference sequence). V was shortened by 0 bases and J by 0 bases, with 10 bases between the two germline ends. This CDR3 spans 15 amino acids.

This clonotype showed up just a few times. The V gene is TRBV3-1, the J gene TRBJ2-2; D may be TRBD2 (6 bases). Germline values: CDR1 LGHDT, CDR2 YNNKEL (reference sequence). The CDR3 runs to 16 residues. V was clipped by 1 base and J by 4 bases, with 13 bases between them. The CDR3 reads CASSQGGNPSTGELFF. The CDR3 DNA reads as TGTGCCAGCAGCCAAGGCGGGAATCCGAGCACCGGGGAGCTGTTTTTT.

This clonotype has only a few counts. The V and J genes are TRBV28 and TRBJ1-1; D gene unclear. V shed 6 bases and J shed 2 bases, with 10 bases lying between them. Germline CDR1 MDHEN, CDR2 SYDVKM. CDR3 length: 13 amino acids. The CDR3 reads CASSRFSNTEAFF. DNA of the CDR3: TGTGCCAGCAGCAGGTTTTCCAACACTGAAGCTTTCTTT. The whole variable domain, remainder taken from reference TRBV28 and TRBJ1-1, is DVKVTQSSRYLVKRTGEKVFLECVQDMDHENMFWYRQDPGLGLRLIYFSYDVKMKEKGDIPEGYSVSREKKERFSLILESASTNQTSMYLCASSRFSNTEAFFGQGTRLTVV.

The rearrangement links TRBV4-1 to TRBJ1-1; no clear D. CDR3 size: 14 residues. Trimming stripped 4 bases from V and 4 bases from J, with 13 bases between. CDR1 and CDR2 (germline): MGHRA, YSYEKL. CDR3 DNA sequence: TGCGCCAGCAGCCGAACAGAATATGGCACTGAAGCTTTCTTT. It translates to CASSRTEYGTEAFF.

This chain links TRBV28 with TRBJ1-1; D is unclear. The V end was cut by 3 bases, the J end by 9 bases, with 8 bases between. The germline V gene has CDR1 MDHEN and CDR2 SYDVKM. There are 11 residues in the CDR3. CDR3 nucleotides: TGTGCCAGCAGTTTCCTCGACAAAGCTTTCTTT. Its translation: CASSFLDKAFF.

At least ten counts were recorded for this clonotype. The chain employs TRBV14 and TRBJ2-4, with D tentatively TRBD1 (6 bases). Germline V gives CDR1 SGHDN, CDR2 FVKESK. The CDR3 covers 16 residues. Trimming shortened V by 3 bases and J by 8 bases, and 20 bases separated the two germline ends. CDR3: CASSQGPGHMGDIQYF. CDR3 DNA: TGTGCCAGCAGCCAGGGCCCGGGACATATGGGAGACATTCAGTACTTC.

This clonotype was recorded many times. The chain joins TRBV2 to TRBJ2-1; D may be TRBD1 or TRBD2 (5 bases each). This CDR3 has 13 amino acids. Trimming left V 5 bases short and J 6 bases short, with 11 bases between. Germline assignment: CDR1 SNHLY and CDR2 FYNNEI. CDR3 sequence: CASSPVGVNEQFF. The CDR3 DNA sequence: TGTGCCAGCAGTCCCGTGGGGGTCAATGAGCAGTTCTTC.

The chain couples TRBV7-8 to TRBJ1-6; 8 bases match TRBD1. V lost 5 bases, J lost 11 bases, and 8 bases stayed unmatched. Germline values: CDR1 SGHVS, CDR2 FQNEAQ. The CDR3 length is 14 residues. The CDR3 DNA is TGTGCCAGCAGCGGGAGACAGGGGACGACACCCCTCCACTTT. As protein: CASSGRQGTTPLHF.

Points on this clonotype: One end of the junction fails to match germline, which may point to a read error. The chain uses TRBV4-1 and TRBJ2-1, with 8 bases matching TRBD2. The germline gives CDR1 MGHRA, CDR2 YSYEKL. The CDR3 is made up of 15 amino acids. The CDR3 loop reads CASSQGTRVDNEQFF. The CDR3 nucleotides are TGTGCCAGCAGCCAGGGGACTAGAGTGGACAATGAGCAGTTCTTC.

The chain joins TRBV9 to TRBJ2-1, with D possibly being TRBD2 (7 bases). The germline V and J ends were trimmed by 0 bases and 3 bases, with 19 bases remaining between them. CDR1 SGDLS and CDR2 YYNGEE come from the germline V gene. The CDR3 has 18 amino acids. For the CDR3, the DNA is TGTGCCAGCAGCGTAGAAGGGGGGGGGGGGATGCTCTACAATGAGCAGTTCTTC. This codes for CASSVEGGGGMLYNEQFF.

This clonotype has ten or more counts. The rearrangement links TRBV2 to TRBJ1-1; no reliable D call. The CDR3 is 13 amino acids. Between the trimmed V and J ends, which lost 9 bases and 1 base, there was a span of 12 bases. The germline V gene encodes CDR1 SNHLY and CDR2 FYNNEI. This CDR3 reads CASQDTSNTEAFF. CDR3 DNA: TGTGCCAGTCAAGACACTTCGAACACTGAAGCTTTCTTT.

This clonotype has at least ten counts. V gene TRBV20-1 combines with J gene TRBJ1-5; D is unresolved. CDR1 is DFQATT and CDR2 is SNEGSKA in the germline V gene (reference sequence). The V gene lost 1 base and the J gene lost 4 bases, with 5 bases spanning the gap. The CDR3 is made up of 12 amino acids. The CDR3 coding sequence is TGCAGTGCTAGAGGGCAGAATCAGCCCCAGCATTTT. This encodes CSARGQNQPQHF.

The chain couples TRBV9 to TRBJ1-6; maybe TRBD1 (5 bases). Trimming left V 4 bases short and J 0 bases short, with 14 bases between. The germline V gene encodes CDR1 SGDLS and CDR2 YYNGEE. The length of the CDR3 is 17 residues. The CDR3 coding sequence is TGTGCCAGCAGCAAGGAGACAGCAAGCTCCTATAATTCACCCCTCCACTTT. Amino acids: CASSKETASSYNSPLHF.

There are many counts of this clonotype. J is TRBJ2-1 and V is TRBV28; 8 bases map to TRBD1. Per the germline V gene, CDR1 is MDHEN and CDR2 is SYDVKM. Trimming cost V 6 bases and J 6 bases; bases outside gene matches: 13. The CDR3 runs to 16 residues. CDR3 DNA: TGTGCCAGCAGGGCGCCGGTTGGACAGGGTAGCAATGAGCAGTTCTTC. It codes for CASRAPVGQGSNEQFF.

This clonotype was seen at least ten times. This CDR3 reads CATKGGRHAETQYF. The CDR3 DNA reads as TGTGCCACCAAGGGGGGTCGCCATGCAGAGACCCAGTACTTC. The genes are TRBV6-1 and TRBJ2-5, with D possibly called TRBD1 or TRBD2 (6 bases each). The CDR3 extends over 14 amino acids. Germline V gives CDR1 MNHNS, CDR2 SASEGT. Deletions cut 10 bases from V and 4 bases from J, with 19 bases between.

This clonotype has more than one count but fewer than ten. V usage is TRBV11-2 and J usage is TRBJ1-2; perhaps TRBD1 as D (6 bases). Trimming shortened V by 5 bases and J by 4 bases, and 11 bases separated the two germline ends. Germline CDR1 and CDR2: SGHAT and FQNNGV. The CDR3 has 13 residues. As DNA, the CDR3 is TGTGCCAGCAGCCGAGGACAGAGCTATGGCTACACCTTC. Protein product: CASSRGQSYGYTF.

This clonotype was seen at least ten times. The chain links TRBV30 to TRBJ2-1, with 9 positions matching TRBD1. V shed 5 bases, J shed 3 bases, and the junction held 5 bases outside the gene matches. The CDR3 spans 14 residues. Germline V CDR1 and CDR2: GTSNPN, SVGIG (reference sequence). The CDR3 region has the DNA TGTGCCTGGTCTCCGGGACAGGGCTACAATGAGCAGTTCTTC. Translating gives CAWSPGQGYNEQFF.

This clonotype has ten or more counts. The V call is TRBV9, the J call TRBJ2-5; 7 nucleotides match TRBD2. Germline CDR1 is SGDLS and CDR2 is YYNGEE. The CDR3 runs 13 residues. V lost 3 bases, J lost 5 bases, and 4 bases stayed unmatched. CDR3 in amino acids: CASSGGGIETQYF. Here the CDR3 DNA reads TGTGCCAGCAGCGGGGGGGGGATTGAGACCCAGTACTTC. Full variable domain (remainder filled in from reference TRBV9 and TRBJ2-5): DSGVTQTPKHLITATGQRVTLRCSPRSGDLSVYWYQQSLDQGLQFLIQYYNGEERAKGNILERFSAQQFPDLHSELNLSSLELGDSALYFCASSGGGIETQYFGPGTRLLVL.

This chain uses TRBV19 with TRBJ1-1, with 10 nucleotides matching TRBD1. The germline V gene has CDR1 LNHDA and CDR2 SQIVND (reference sequence). V was pared by 3 bases and J by 5 bases, with 3 bases of the junction left unmatched. The CDR3 runs to 14 residues. CDR3 sequence (DNA): TGTGCCAGTAGTATGGGGACAGGGGTAACTGAAGCTTTCTTT. It translates to CASSMGTGVTEAFF.

This clonotype has more than one count but fewer than ten. The chain combines TRBV25-1 with TRBJ2-5, with D tentatively TRBD1 (6 bases). This CDR3 region has 16 residues. Deletions cut 2 bases from V and 0 bases from J, with 13 bases between. Germline V CDR1 and CDR2: MGHDK, SYGVNS. The CDR3 reads CASSEEQGWYQETQYF. For the CDR3, the DNA is TGTGCCAGCAGTGAAGAGCAGGGGTGGTACCAAGAGACCCAGTACTTC.

At least ten counts were recorded for this clonotype. CDR3: CSGIRGYEQYF. The CDR3 nucleotides are TGCAGCGGGATCAGGGGCTACGAGCAGTACTTC. The chain is built from TRBV29-1 and TRBJ2-7, with D tentatively TRBD1 (6 bases). V was cut by 7 bases and J by 3 bases, with 10 bases left in between. The CDR3 runs 11 residues. In germline, CDR1 is SQVTM, CDR2 ANQGSEA.